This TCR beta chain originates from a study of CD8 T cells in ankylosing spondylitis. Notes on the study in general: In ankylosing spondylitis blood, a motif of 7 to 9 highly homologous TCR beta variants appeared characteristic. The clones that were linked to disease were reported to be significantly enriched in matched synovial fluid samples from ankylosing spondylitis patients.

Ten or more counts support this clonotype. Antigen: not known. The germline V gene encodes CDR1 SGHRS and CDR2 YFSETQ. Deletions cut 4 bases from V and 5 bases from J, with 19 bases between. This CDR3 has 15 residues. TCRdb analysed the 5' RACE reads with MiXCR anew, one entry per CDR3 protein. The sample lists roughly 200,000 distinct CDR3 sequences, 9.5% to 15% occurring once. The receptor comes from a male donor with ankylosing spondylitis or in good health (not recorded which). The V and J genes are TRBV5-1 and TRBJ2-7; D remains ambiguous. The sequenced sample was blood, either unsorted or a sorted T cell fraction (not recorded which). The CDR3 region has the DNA TGCGCCAGCAGCCCCTGGTTGTTCGACCTGAACGAGCAGTACTTC. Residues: CASSPWLFDLNEQYF.